This is a list of T cell receptor beta chains from one sample in a study of T cell repertoires in cytomegalovirus infection. No antigens are known for them. MiXCR, run by TCRdb on the reads, gives a single entry per CDR3 protein. The sample records hundreds of thousands of distinct CDR3 sequences, around 30% being singletons. Sample: cultured CD8+ T cells from PBMCs, taken from culture after CMV antigen stimulation. Receptors were obtained from a human donor in good health (CMV status not recorded). Some clones in this sample may be carry-over from other donors' samples. Both conserved end residues are trimmed from each CDR3. The size of a clone is reported for some rows only, either as once, few or many, or as a class for expanded clones.

J gene,V gene,clone size,CDR3 protein
TRBJ2-1,TRBV10-1,.,ASSEPRSGGPGNNEQF
TRBJ2-5,TRBV7-6,.,ASSFPAEEETQY
TRBJ1-1,TRBV7-9,few,ASSLGSVTEAF
TRBJ1-2,TRBV7-8,.,ARRAGYGYT
TRBJ2-1,TRBV7-2,many,ASSISHNEQF
TRBJ2-1,TRBV7-9,.,ASSLKGIQINEQF
TRBJ2-7,TRBV5-4,few,ASSSGQGRNEQY
TRBJ2-7,TRBV6-6,.,ASSYDQGAGHGQY
TRBJ2-2,TRBV14,.,ASSPWDIGELF
TRBJ2-3,TRBV20-1,few,SVSGGAADTQY
TRBJ2-1,TRBV7-6,many,ASSITNEQF
TRBJ2-7,TRBV29-1,.,SVDVRRNEQY
TRBJ2-3,TRBV7-6,.,ASSSTRTDTQY
TRBJ2-2,TRBV28,few,ASSGWGHNTGELF
TRBJ2-1,TRBV9,.,ASRPPGLAGEQF
TRBJ1-4,TRBV7-4,.,ANRNRQGEEKLF
TRBJ2-2,TRBV6-1,.,ASSRSTSGANTGELF
TRBJ1-1,TRBV6-5,.,ASSYQRQNTEAF
TRBJ1-5,TRBV11-2,few,ASSSSPGNNQPQH
TRBJ2-3,TRBV3-1,.,ASSRPGIDTQY
TRBJ2-4,TRBV6-6,.,ASSYDGRELAKNIQY
TRBJ1-1,TRBV18,.,ASSPDSPLNTEAF
TRBJ1-2,TRBV27,.,ASSFLPQGRGYGYT
TRBJ2-2,TRBV6-1,.,ASSEGLSGELF
TRBJ1-4,TRBV7-9,many,ASSWGAPTNEKLF
TRBJ2-2,TRBV7-9,.,ASSRPLAGGPNTGELF
TRBJ1-2,TRBV29-1,.,SVGRSGELHGYT
TRBJ1-1,TRBV9,once,ASSVVFNPAQEDTEAF
TRBJ1-1,TRBV2,few,ASSVLNRKNTEAF
TRBJ1-1,TRBV19,.,ATKGGGNTEAF
TRBJ2-3,TRBV10-3,.,AISGGLGGGTDTQY
TRBJ2-7,TRBV5-6,few,ASSPGTGIYEQY